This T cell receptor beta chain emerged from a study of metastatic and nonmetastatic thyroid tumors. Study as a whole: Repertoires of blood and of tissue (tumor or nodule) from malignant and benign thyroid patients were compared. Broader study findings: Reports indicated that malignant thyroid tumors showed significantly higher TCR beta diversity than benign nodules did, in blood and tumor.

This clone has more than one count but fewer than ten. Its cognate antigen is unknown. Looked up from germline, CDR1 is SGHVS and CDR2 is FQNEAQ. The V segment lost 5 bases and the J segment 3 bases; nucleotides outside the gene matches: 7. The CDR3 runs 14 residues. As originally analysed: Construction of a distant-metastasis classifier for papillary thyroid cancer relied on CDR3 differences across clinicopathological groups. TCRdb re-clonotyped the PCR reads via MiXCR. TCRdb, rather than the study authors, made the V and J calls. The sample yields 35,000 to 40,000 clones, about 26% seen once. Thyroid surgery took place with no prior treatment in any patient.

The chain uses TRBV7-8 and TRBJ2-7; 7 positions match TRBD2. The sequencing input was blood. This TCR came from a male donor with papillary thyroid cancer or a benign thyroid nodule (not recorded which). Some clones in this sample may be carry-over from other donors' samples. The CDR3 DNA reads TGTGCCAGCAGCGCCGGACTAGTGGGCTACGAGCAGTACTTC. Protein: CASSAGLVGYEQYF.